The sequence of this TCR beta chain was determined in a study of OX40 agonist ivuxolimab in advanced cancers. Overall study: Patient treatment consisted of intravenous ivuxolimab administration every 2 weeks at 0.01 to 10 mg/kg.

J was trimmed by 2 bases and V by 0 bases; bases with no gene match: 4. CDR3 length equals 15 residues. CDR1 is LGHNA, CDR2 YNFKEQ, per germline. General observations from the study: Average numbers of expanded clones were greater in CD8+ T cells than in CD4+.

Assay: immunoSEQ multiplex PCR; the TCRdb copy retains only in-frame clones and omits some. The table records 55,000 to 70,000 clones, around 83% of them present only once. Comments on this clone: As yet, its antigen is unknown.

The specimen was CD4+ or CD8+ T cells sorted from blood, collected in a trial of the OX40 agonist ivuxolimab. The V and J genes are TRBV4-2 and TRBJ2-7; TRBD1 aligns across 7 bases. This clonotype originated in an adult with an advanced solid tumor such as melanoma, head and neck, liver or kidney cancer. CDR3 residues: CASSQDGRGTYEQYF. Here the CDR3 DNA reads TGTGCCAGCAGCCAAGACGGCAGGGGGACCTACGAGCAGTACTTC.